Each of the 5 T cell receptor beta chains below was sequenced from the same sample in a study of a mutant IDH1 vaccine in newly diagnosed glioma. Here immunoSEQ multiplex PCR was the method, and the copy in TCRdb shows in-frame clones only, minus some. The sample includes tens of thousands of clones, around 76% of them seen just once. Documented time point: week 23, last vaccination. Each dose delivered 300 ug of mutant IDH1 20-mer peptide subcutaneously with imiquimod. Their recognized antigens are unknown. The material sequenced was PBMCs, taken from a glioma patient whose treatment included an IDH1 peptide vaccine. These receptors all stem from a middle-aged man with glioma.

The chain joins TRBV11-3 to TRBJ1-1; D may be TRBD1 (6 bases). This CDR3 region has 15 residues. V dropped 8 bases and J dropped 3 bases, with 19 bases sitting between them. Per the germline V gene, CDR1 is SGHNT and CDR2 is YENEEA. CDR3: CASVPRGGRYTEAFF. The CDR3 region has the DNA TGTGCCAGCGTTCCAAGAGGGGGAAGGTACACTGAAGCTTTCTTT.

The CDR3 nucleotides read TGTGCCAGCAGTTTATCGGGTGGCGGCACTGAAGCTTTCTTT. The encoded protein is CASSLSGGGTEAFF. The genes are TRBV27 and TRBJ1-1, with unresolved D. CDR3 length: 14 amino acids. The V gene lost 0 bases and the J gene lost 4 bases, with 9 bases spanning the gap. Germline loops: CDR1 MNHEY, CDR2 SMNVEV (reference sequence).

This sequence joins TRBV5-1 and TRBJ2-2, with 7 bases matching TRBD1. Germline CDR1 SGHRS, CDR2 YFSETQ. The CDR3 spans 15 residues. V was clipped by 1 base and J by 1 base; unmatched bases: 1. In DNA form, the CDR3 reads TGCGCCAGCAGCTTGAGGACAGGGAACACCGGGGAGCTGTTTTTT. This encodes CASSLRTGNTGELFF.

The CDR3 DNA reads TGTGCCAGCAGCTTACTGGCCAAATACCCCTCCTACAATGAGCAGTTCTTC. This translates into CASSLLAKYPSYNEQFF. The rearrangement joins TRBV11-2 to TRBJ2-1; D call uncertain. Germline V gene data show CDR1 as SGHAT and CDR2 as FQNNGV. The CDR3 covers 17 residues. Trimming took 2 bases from V and 0 from J, leaving 14 bases between them. Complete variable domain (other parts from reference TRBV11-2 and TRBJ2-1): EAGVAQSPRYKIIEKRQSVAFWCNPISGHATLYWYQQILGQGPKLLIQFQNNGVVDDSQLPKDRFSAERLKGVDSTLKIQPAKLEDSAVYLCASSLLAKYPSYNEQFFGPGTRLTVL.

The V gene is TRBV5-1, the J gene TRBJ2-7; the D gene is possibly TRBD1 (6 bases). The germline gives CDR1 SGHRS, CDR2 YFSETQ. V lost 2 bases and J 5 bases, leaving 11 bases between the germline ends. This CDR3 spans 13 amino acids. CDR3 residues: CASSFGRGNEQYF. The CDR3 DNA reads TGCGCCAGCAGCTTCGGCAGGGGCAACGAGCAGTACTTC.